This T cell receptor (beta chain) appears in the sequencing data of a study of long-term antiretroviral therapy in people with HIV (dated by TCRdb to 2021 to 2024). Regarding the complete study: The earliest samples were collected approximately a decade before the 2015 WHO recommendation for immediate ART, a period when ART was typically delayed until CD4 counts fell. A retrospective serial study tested whether ART initiation and durable HIV suppression were associated with changes in peripheral blood TRB repertoire composition and diversity. The cohort contributed over 150 cryopreserved PBMC samples from around 30 adults with confirmed HIV infection, collected serially over a mean of around six years (range 1-12). Among the 30 to 35 participants with HIV, roughly eleven were female. Test extractions of a monoclonal T-cell line alongside a few dozen polyclonal samples showed no cross-contamination during QIAcube processing.

The CDR3 contains 15 residues, cysteine and phenylalanine counted. Of the read, only the CDR3 DNA is kept; its 45 bases are in frame from base 1. The germline V gene provides CDR1 SGHTA and CDR2 FQGNSA. V trim: 5 bases; J trim: 11 bases; unmatched bases: 16. A note on this clone: No cognate antigen has been identified for it. One base away there is no much larger clone; base qualities are not given.

The immunoSEQ hsTCRB v3.0 assay was used at survey level resolution for TRB variable region sequencing. A depth of about 40,000-55,000 T-cell genomes per sample was targeted for TRB sequencing. Pooled TRB libraries were sequenced on an Illumina MiSeq with a v3 150-cycle kit. The original methods were these. Repertoire analysis was run in R within a reproducible Nextflow workflow that covered QC, data transformation and analysis. LymphoSeq2, an R package for AIRR-Seq data exploration, was used to implement custom analyses. Four samples that yielded fewer than 5000 total TRB sequences were excluded, so that 150 to 200 HIV repertoires were analyzed. Of the roughly 190 retained HIV repertoires, 59 were collected before and about 130 after ART initiation. Repertoires were downsampled to 5000 TRB nucleotide sequences, and summary statistics were averaged over 100 downsampling iterations. The analysis kept only TRB sequences whose CDR3 regions were at least seven amino acids long. Two measures captured diversity: a Shannon entropy-derived clonality score and the Gini coefficient. In the repertoire networks, any two of the top 5000 CDR3 amino acid sequences were linked whenever the two sequences differed by an edit distance of one. For TRB CDR3 amino acid sequences, GLIPH2 was used to predict antigen specificity groups and MHC restriction. To flag known CMV, EBV, HIV or tissue antigen associations, CDR3 amino acid sequences were matched against VDJdb and McPAS-TCR. Pre-ART, post-ART and control groups were compared with Wilcoxon signed-rank tests and Holm-Bonferroni correction. TCRdb carries this immuneACCESS record with in-frame sequences only. Its versions omit some clonotypes, under half of them owing to an unresolved V gene in the studies checked, with the rest unexplained. That table supplies the V and J calls and clone size; D and trimming were determined from the DNA. In all, the sample holds some 21,000 clones, and approximately 86% of those were seen once. Over 7.5% of the sample lies in the top ten.

Inclusion was restricted to participants for whom at least one PBMC sample before ART initiation and at least two post-ART samples were available. Every participant with HIV received treatment in the United States of America. Before DNA extraction, cryopreserved samples containing roughly 0.85-11 million PBMC were thawed and washed. At the time of the earliest PBMC sample, participants with HIV were aged between about 20 and 54 years. Per participant, PBMC samples came from 1-4 timepoints prior to ART initiation and 2-8 timepoints following ART initiation, for a median of 7 samples. Serial HIV viral load, CD4+ T-cell count, ART history and demographic data were obtained for every participant. A Qiagen kit on a QIAcube was used to extract genomic DNA from unsorted PBMC, with samples processed in batches of 12. The full study reports these points: Inferences about post-ART repertoire changes are limited because no data were available on ART adherence, viral resistance or therapy changes. Starting ART was linked to a significant rise in TRB diversity, yet even with long-term ART the diversity remained significantly lower than in transplant donor controls. HIV repertoires had narrower CDR3 length ranges than controls, and the network structure suggested an antigen-experienced repertoire that shifted only slightly toward naive after ART. Because PBMC availability was limited, only the TCR beta chain was sequenced, with no alpha chain pairing. Because cell numbers in pre-ART samples were limited, unsorted PBMC were profiled instead of sorted CD4+ and CD8+ T cells. Samples dated from the mid-2000s to the late 2010s, and the ART regimens used may be less effective than current ones. Expanded TRB clones identified before ART initiation dominated the repertoire at all time points, although this dominance fluctuated and declined in many PLHIV after ART.

Sequencing was performed on unsorted PBMCs, taken at the start of antiretroviral therapy. The chain was built from TRBV7-2 and TRBJ1-1; TRBD1 aligns with 8 central bases. The clonotype originates from a man aged 50-59 years with HIV. Read as DNA, the sequence is TGTGCCAGCAGCCCCCCCCGACAGGGGATTTTTCGGGCTTTCTTT. Its amino acids are CASSPPRQGIFRAFF.